This record concerns one TCR beta chain sequence. Its specificity is unknown. This entry belongs to a study of cytotoxic CD8 clonotypes in ibrutinib-treated CLL. For the study at large: For this cohort, patients were 10 to 11 relapsed/refractory and around 15 treatment-naive, while under 18 were IGHV unmutated. General study findings and limits: There were few public clonotypes, and on treatment they contracted or stayed stable. Higher clonality was seen at ibrutinib response and a return toward baseline at progression.

Repertoires were generated with immunoSEQ multiplex PCR, while TCRdb's copy carries only in-frame clones and drops some. The sample lists about 300,000 clones; roughly three quarters were seen once. Libraries of TCR beta were made from approximately 2 micrograms of genomic DNA that came from cryopreserved PBMCs. The V end was cut by 6 bases, the J end by 3 bases, with 12 bases between. Per germline, CDR1 MDHEN and CDR2 SYDVKM. This CDR3 has 13 amino acids. The chain links TRBV28 to TRBJ2-7; D perhaps matches TRBD1 (5 bases). The receptor was derived from a human donor with chronic lymphocytic leukemia. This material consisted of PBMCs, taken at disease progression, from a patient treated with ibrutinib. CDR3: CASSGLGVYEQYF. Here the CDR3 DNA reads TGTGCCAGCAGCGGGTTAGGGGTCTACGAGCAGTACTTC.